This is a list of T cell receptor beta chains from one sample in a study of T cells in localized non-small cell lung cancer. The repertoire was sequenced with immunoSEQ multiplex PCR; TCRdb's copy has only in-frame clones and lacks some. This sample yields about 52,000 clones, of which around nine tenths are seen a single time; approximately 16% belongs to the top ten. This specimen consisted of PBMCs, obtained before any cancer treatment. These receptors originate from a female donor with stage II lung adenocarcinoma. The CDR3 runs from the conserved cysteine through the conserved F or W. D genes are given only for firm matches. The listing skips clone size in some rows; elsewhere it reads once, few, many or a size class.

j_call	d_call	clone_size	v_call	cdr3_nt	cdr3_aa
TRBJ2-7	TRBD1	once	TRBV19	TGTGCCAGTAGTATGGTACAGGGGGCGAGCGAGCAGTACTTC	CASSMVQGASEQYF
TRBJ1-3	NA	NA	TRBV19	TGTGCCAGTAGTCTCATCAGCTTCACAGGGACTGGAAACACCATATATTTT	CASSLISFTGTGNTIYF
TRBJ1-5	TRBD1	NA	TRBV7-9	TGTGCCAGCAGCTTAGGACAGGGTAGCAATCAGCCCCAGCATTTT	CASSLGQGSNQPQHF
TRBJ2-3	NA	NA	TRBV7-3	TGTGCCAGCAGCCCGGGGGGCGGGATGGGAGATACGCAGTATTTT	CASSPGGGMGDTQYF
TRBJ2-7	NA	NA	TRBV6-1	TGTGCCAGCAGTGACGTGGGGGACCGGTCCCACGAGCAGTACTTC	CASSDVGDRSHEQYF
TRBJ2-1	TRBD1	medium-sized	TRBV7-3	TGTGCCAGCAGCTTAGAAGTTACAGGGGGCAATGAGCAGTTCTTC	CASSLEVTGGNEQFF
TRBJ1-3	NA	NA	TRBV27	TGTGCCAGCAGTTCGATAACCTCTGGAAACACCATATATTTT	CASSSITSGNTIYF
TRBJ1-1	NA	NA	TRBV5-6	TGTGCCAGCAGCTTCGGAGGGCGTACTGAAGCTTTCTTT	CASSFGGRTEAFF
TRBJ2-1	TRBD1	NA	TRBV7-9	TGTGCCAGCAGCCCCGTGCCAGGACAGGGGGATTATGAGCAGTTCTTC	CASSPVPGQGDYEQFF
TRBJ2-2	NA	NA	TRBV7-6	TGTGCCAGCAGCTTAGACGCCGGGGAGCTGTTTTTT	CASSLDAGELFF
TRBJ1-1	TRBD1	NA	TRBV5-1	TGCGCCAGCAGCCCCGGGACAGGGGGAATGAACACTGAAGCTTTCTTT	CASSPGTGGMNTEAFF
TRBJ2-1	TRBD2	once	TRBV30	TGTGCCTGGAATAGCGGGGGGGGAGAGCAGTTCTTC	CAWNSGGGEQFF
TRBJ2-3	NA	NA	TRBV2	TGTGCCAGCAGTGAAGTGGAAGATACGCAGTATTTT	CASSEVEDTQYF
TRBJ1-3	NA	NA	TRBV5-1	TGCGCCAGCAGACCCATACCGGGGGCTGGAGGAAACACCATATATTTT	CASRPIPGAGGNTIYF
TRBJ1-5	NA	NA	TRBV19	TGTGCCAGTAGAAACCCCAATCAGCCCCAGCATTTT	CASRNPNQPQHF
TRBJ1-6	NA	few	TRBV10-1	TGCGCCAGCAGTGAGTCCCCTGGGAATTCACCCCTCCACTTT	CASSESPGNSPLHF
TRBJ1-2	NA	few	TRBV9	TGTGCCAGCAGCGTAGATGGATCCGGTGGCTACACCTTC	CASSVDGSGGYTF
TRBJ1-2	NA	NA	TRBV7-8	TGTGCCAGCAGCTTAGGAGCGGGAAACTATGGCTACACCTTC	CASSLGAGNYGYTF
TRBJ2-7	TRBD1	NA	TRBV28	TGTGCCAGCAGTTTAACAGACAGGGGGTCCTACGAGCAGTACTTC	CASSLTDRGSYEQYF
TRBJ2-3	TRBD2	NA	TRBV7-2	TGTGCCAGCGGAGGGAGAGCGGGGGCCGGCACAGATACGCAGTATTTT	CASGGRAGAGTDTQYF
TRBJ1-1	NA	NA	TRBV7-6	TGTGCCAGCAGCTTAGACGAAAACACTGAAGCTTTCTTT	CASSLDENTEAFF
TRBJ2-5	NA	once	TRBV5-4	TGTGCCAGCAGCCGAGCGGACAGCCGGCCGTGGGAGACCCAGTACTTC	CASSRADSRPWETQYF
TRBJ1-5	NA	few	TRBV27	TGTGCCAGCAGTTTATCGGGGCAGGGCTCCCAGCATTTT	CASSLSGQGSQHF
TRBJ1-4	NA	NA	TRBV6-1	TGTGCCAGCAGTGAAGCGCGGGGCCCCAGCGGGAAACTGTTTTTT	CASSEARGPSGKLFF
TRBJ2-5	NA	NA	TRBV11-3	TGTGCCAGCAGCTTAAGAGTCGGAGAGACCCAGTACTTC	CASSLRVGETQYF
TRBJ1-5	TRBD1	NA	TRBV6-6	TGTGCCAGCAGTCCCGACAGGGGGAATCAGCCCCAGCATTTT	CASSPDRGNQPQHF
TRBJ1-4	NA	NA	TRBV5-6	TGTGCCAGCAGCCCGGGGCCCCCAACTAATGAAAAACTGTTTTTT	CASSPGPPTNEKLFF
TRBJ1-1	NA	NA	TRBV7-6	TGTGCCAGCAGCCCGTCCTTATGGGGGCTTCTGGCCACTGAAGCTTTCTTT	CASSPSLWGLLATEAFF
TRBJ1-5	NA	NA	TRBV10-3	TGTGCCACTCGACAGCCCAATCAGCCCCAGCATTTT	CATRQPNQPQHF
TRBJ2-7	NA	NA	TRBV6-5	TGTGCCAGCAGTCCCCCGGGCAGGCCCTACGAGCAGTACTTC	CASSPPGRPYEQYF
TRBJ2-3	TRBD2	NA	TRBV7-2	TGTGCCAGCAGCTTACAAAGCGGGGGGAAAGATACGCAGTATTTT	CASSLQSGGKDTQYF
TRBJ2-2	NA	once	TRBV10-1	TGCGCCAGCAGTGGGGCTGGGCGGACCGGGGAGCTGTTTTTT	CASSGAGRTGELFF